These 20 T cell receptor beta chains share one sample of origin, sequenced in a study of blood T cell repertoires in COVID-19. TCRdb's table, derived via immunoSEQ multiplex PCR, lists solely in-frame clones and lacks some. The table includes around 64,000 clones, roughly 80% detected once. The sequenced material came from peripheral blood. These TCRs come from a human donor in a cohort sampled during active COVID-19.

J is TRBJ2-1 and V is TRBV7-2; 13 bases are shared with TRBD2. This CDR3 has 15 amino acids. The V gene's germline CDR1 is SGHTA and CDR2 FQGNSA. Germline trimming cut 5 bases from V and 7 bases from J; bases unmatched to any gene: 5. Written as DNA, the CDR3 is TGTGCCAGCAGCCCGACTAGCGGGGGGCCAAATGAGCAGTTCTTC. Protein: CASSPTSGGPNEQFF.

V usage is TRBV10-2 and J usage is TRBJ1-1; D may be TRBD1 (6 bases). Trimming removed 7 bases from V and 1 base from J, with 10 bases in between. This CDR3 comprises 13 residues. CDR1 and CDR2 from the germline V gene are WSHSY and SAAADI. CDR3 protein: CASKPQGNTEAFF. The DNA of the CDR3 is TGCGCCAGCAAACCACAGGGGAACACTGAAGCTTTCTTT.

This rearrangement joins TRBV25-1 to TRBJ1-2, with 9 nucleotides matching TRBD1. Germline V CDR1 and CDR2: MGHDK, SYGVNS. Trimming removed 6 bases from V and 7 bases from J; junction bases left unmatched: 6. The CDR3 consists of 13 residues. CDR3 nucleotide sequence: TGTGCCAGCAGCCGGGACAGGGCCTCTGGCTACACCTTC. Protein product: CASSRDRASGYTF.

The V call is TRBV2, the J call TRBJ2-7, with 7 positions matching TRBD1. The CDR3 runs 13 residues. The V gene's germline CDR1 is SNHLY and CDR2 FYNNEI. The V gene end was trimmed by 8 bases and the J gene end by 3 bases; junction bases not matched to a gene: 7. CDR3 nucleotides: TGTGCCAGCTCCCGACAGGGTATCTACGAGCAGTACTTC. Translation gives CASSRQGIYEQYF.

CDR3 in DNA: TGTGCCAGCAGTGCCGCCGGGACTAGTTACGAGCAGTACGTC. This gives the protein CASSAAGTSYEQYV. The chain is built from TRBV28 and TRBJ2-7; 8 bases are shared with TRBD2. The germline CDR1 and CDR2 sequences are MDHEN and SYDVKM. This CDR3 region has 14 residues. Germline trimming cut 5 bases from V and 4 bases from J; bases unmatched to any gene: 7.

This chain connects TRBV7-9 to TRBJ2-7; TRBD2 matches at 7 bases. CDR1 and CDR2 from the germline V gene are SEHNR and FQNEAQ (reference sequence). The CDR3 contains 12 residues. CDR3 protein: CDLGGGTYEQYF. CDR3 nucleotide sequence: TGTGACTTAGGCGGGGGTACCTACGAGCAGTACTTC. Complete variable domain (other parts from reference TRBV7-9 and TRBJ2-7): DTGVSQNPRHKITKRGQNVTFRCDPISEHNRLYWYRQTLGQGPEFLTYFQNEAQLEKSRLLSDRFSAERPKGSFSTLEIQRTEQGDSAMYLCDLGGGTYEQYFGPGTRLTVT.

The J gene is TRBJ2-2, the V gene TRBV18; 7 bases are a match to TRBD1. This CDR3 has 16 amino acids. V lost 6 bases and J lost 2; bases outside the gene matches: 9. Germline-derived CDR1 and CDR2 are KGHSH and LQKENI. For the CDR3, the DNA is TGTGCCAGCTCGCTCGACAGGGCGGCTAACACCGGGGAGCTGTTTTTT. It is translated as CASSLDRAANTGELFF.

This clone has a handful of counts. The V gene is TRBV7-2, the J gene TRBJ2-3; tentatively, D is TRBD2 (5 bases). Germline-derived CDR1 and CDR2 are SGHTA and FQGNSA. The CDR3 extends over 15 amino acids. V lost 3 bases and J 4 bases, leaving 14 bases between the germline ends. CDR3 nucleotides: TGTGCCAGCAGCTTCGGATTCGGGGAATCAGATACGCAGTATTTT. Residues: CASSFGFGESDTQYF.

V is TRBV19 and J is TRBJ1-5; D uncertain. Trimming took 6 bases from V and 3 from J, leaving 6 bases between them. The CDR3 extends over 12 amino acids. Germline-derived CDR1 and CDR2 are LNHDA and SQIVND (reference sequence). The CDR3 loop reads CASRAVNQPQHF. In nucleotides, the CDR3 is TGTGCCAGTAGGGCAGTCAATCAGCCCCAGCATTTT.

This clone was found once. This CDR3 is CATSDFKETQYF. CDR3 in DNA: TGTGCCACCAGTGATTTTAAAGAGACCCAGTACTTC. The chain joins TRBV24-1 to TRBJ2-5; no clear D. V was shortened by 1 base and J by 3 bases, with 2 bases between the two germline ends. Germline-derived CDR1 and CDR2 are KGHDR and SFDVKD. The CDR3 totals 12 residues.

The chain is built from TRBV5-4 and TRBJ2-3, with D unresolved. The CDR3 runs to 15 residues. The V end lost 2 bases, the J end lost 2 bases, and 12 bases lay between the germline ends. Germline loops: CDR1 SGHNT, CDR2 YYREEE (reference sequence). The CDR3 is CASSLSAVNTDTQYF. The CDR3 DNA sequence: TGTGCCAGCAGCTTATCCGCAGTAAACACAGATACGCAGTATTTT.

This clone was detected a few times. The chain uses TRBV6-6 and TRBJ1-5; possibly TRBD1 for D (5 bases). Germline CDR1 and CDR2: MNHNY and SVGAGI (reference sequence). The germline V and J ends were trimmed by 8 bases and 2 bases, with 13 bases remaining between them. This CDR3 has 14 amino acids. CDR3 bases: TGTGCCAGCGTCGCGGGGGGGGGCAATCAGCCCCAGCATTTT. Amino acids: CASVAGGGNQPQHF.

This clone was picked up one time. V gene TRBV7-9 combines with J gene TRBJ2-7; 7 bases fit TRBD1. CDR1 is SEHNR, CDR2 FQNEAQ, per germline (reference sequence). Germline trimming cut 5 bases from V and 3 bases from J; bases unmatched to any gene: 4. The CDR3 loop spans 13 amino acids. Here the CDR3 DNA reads TGTGCCAGCAGCCCGGACAGGAACTACGAGCAGTACGTC. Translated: CASSPDRNYEQYV.

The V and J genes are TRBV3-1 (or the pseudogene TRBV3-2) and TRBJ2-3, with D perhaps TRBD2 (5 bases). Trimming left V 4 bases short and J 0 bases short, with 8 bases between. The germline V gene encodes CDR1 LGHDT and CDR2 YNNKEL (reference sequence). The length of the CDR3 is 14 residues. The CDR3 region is CASSRGRSTDTQYF. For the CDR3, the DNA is TGTGCCAGCAGCCGTGGGAGAAGCACAGATACGCAGTATTTT.

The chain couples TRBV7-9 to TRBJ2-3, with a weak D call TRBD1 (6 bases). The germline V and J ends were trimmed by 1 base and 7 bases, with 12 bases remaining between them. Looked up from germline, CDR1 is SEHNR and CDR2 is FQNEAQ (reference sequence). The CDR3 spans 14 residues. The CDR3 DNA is TGTGCCAGCAGCTTAGACAGGGAAGGAAATACGCAGTATTTT. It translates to CASSLDREGNTQYF. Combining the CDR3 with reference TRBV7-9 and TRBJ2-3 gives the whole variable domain DTGVSQNPRHKITKRGQNVTFRCDPISEHNRLYWYRQTLGQGPEFLTYFQNEAQLEKSRLLSDRFSAERPKGSFSTLEIQRTEQGDSAMYLCASSLDREGNTQYFGPGTRLTVL.

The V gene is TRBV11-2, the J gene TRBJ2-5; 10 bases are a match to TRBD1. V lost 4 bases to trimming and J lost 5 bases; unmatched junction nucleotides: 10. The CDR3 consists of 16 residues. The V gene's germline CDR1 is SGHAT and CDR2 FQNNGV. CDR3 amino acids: CASSSARQGARETQYF. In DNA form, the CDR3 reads TGTGCCAGCAGCTCAGCAAGACAGGGGGCAAGGGAGACCCAGTACTTC.

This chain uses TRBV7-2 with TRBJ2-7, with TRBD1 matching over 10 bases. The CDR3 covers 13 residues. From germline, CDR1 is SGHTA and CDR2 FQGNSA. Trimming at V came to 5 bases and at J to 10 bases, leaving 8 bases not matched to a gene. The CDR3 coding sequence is TGTGCCAGCAGCCCCCGACAGGGGGCCATCCAGTACTTC. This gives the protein CASSPRQGAIQYF.

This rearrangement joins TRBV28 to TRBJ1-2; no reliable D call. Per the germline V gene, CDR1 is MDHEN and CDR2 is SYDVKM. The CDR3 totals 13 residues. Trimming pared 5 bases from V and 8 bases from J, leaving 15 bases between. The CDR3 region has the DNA TGTGCCAGCAGTCAAATCGACCCCGGGGGCTACACCTTC. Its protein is CASSQIDPGGYTF.

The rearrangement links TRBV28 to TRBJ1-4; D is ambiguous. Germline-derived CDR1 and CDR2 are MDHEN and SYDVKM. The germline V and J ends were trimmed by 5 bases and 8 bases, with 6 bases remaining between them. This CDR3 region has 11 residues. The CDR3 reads CASSPGEKLFF. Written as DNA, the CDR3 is TGTGCCAGCAGTCCCGGGGAAAAACTGTTTTTT.

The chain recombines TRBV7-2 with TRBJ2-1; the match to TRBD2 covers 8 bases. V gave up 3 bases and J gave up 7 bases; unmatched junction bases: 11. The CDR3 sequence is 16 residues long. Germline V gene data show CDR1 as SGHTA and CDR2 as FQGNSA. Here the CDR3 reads CASSFPGLSGGNEQFF. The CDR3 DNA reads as TGTGCCAGCAGCTTTCCGGGACTATCGGGGGGGAATGAGCAGTTCTTC.